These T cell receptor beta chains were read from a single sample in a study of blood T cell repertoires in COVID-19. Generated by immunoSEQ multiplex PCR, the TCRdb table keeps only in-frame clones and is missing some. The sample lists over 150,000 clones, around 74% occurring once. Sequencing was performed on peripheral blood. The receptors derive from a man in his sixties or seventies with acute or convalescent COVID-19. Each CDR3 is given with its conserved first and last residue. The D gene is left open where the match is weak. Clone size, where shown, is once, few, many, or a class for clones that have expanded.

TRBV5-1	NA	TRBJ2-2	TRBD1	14	TGCGCCAGCAGCTCACAGGGGGTGAAAGGGGAGCTGTTTTTT	CASSSQGVKGELFF
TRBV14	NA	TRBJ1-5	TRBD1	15	TGTGCCAGCAGCCCAGACAGGGGGGTCGATCAGCCCCAGCATTTT	CASSPDRGVDQPQHF
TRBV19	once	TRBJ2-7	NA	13	TGTGCCAGTACACCGGGCCGGGGTATTGAGCAGTACTTC	CASTPGRGIEQYF
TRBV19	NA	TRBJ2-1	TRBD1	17	TGTGCCAGTAGTATCTCCGGGGACAGGGGATACTACAATGAGCAGTTCTTC	CASSISGDRGYYNEQFF
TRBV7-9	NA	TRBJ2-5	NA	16	TGTGCCAGCAGCCCCCGGTTTACCCGTCTGCAAGAGACCCAGTACTTC	CASSPRFTRLQETQYF
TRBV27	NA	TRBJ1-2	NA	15	TGTGCCACCCAGGTTAGAGGAGGCGCGGGCTATGGCTACACCTTC	CATQVRGGAGYGYTF
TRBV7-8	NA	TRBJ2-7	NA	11	TGTGCCAGCAGCATCAACTACGAGCAGTACTTC	CASSINYEQYF
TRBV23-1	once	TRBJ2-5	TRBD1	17	TGCGCCAGCAGTCAATGCGGATCGGGACAGCCACAAGAGACCCAGTACTTC	CASSQCGSGQPQETQYF
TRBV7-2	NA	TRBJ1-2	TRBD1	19	TGTGCCAGCAGCTTATCCCCCCGGACAGGGGGCGGGGTAAGGTATGGCTACACCTTC	CASSLSPRTGGGVRYGYTF
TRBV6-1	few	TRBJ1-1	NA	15	TGTGCCAGCAGTGAATCTAGCCGCGGGAACACTGAAGCTTTCTTT	CASSESSRGNTEAFF
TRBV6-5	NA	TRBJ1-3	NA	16	TGTGCCAGCAGTTACTCTCTCCAGTTCTCTGGAAACACCATATATTTT	CASSYSLQFSGNTIYF
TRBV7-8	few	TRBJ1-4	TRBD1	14	TGTGCCAGCAGCAGAGGACAGGGTGGTGAAAAACTGTTTTTT	CASSRGQGGEKLFF
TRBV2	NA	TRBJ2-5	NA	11	TGTGCCAGCAACTTTCAAGAGACCCAGTACTTC	CASNFQETQYF
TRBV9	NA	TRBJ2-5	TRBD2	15	TGTGCCAGCAGCGTGATAGCGGGAGCGCGAGAGACCCAGTACTTC	CASSVIAGARETQYF
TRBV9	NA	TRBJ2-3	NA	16	TGTGCCAGCAGCGTAGGTGGGCGGGGAGGCACAGATACGCAGTATTTT	CASSVGGRGGTDTQYF
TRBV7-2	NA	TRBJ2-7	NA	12	TGTGCCAGCAGCAGGAGCGGCTACGAGCAGTACTTC	CASSRSGYEQYF
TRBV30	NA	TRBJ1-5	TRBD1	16	TGTGCCTGGGAAGCTGGGACAGGGGGCGTCGGTCAGCCCCAGCATTTT	CAWEAGTGGVGQPQHF
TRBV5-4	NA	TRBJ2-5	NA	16	TGTGCCAGCAGCTCCTCGAAGGGGGGGAACCAAGAGACCCAGTACTTC	CASSSSKGGNQETQYF